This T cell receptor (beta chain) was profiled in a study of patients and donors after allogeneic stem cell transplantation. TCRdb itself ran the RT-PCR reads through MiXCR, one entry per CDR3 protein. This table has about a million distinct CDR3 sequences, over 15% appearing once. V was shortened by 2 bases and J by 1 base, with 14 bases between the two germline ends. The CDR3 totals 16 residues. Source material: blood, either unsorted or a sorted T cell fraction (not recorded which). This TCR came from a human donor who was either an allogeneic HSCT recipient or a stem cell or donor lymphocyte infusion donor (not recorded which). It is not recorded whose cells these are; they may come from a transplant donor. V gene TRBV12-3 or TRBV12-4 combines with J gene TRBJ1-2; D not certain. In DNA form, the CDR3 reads TGTGCCAGCAGTTTACCCCACGCAGACGGTAACTATGGCTACACCTTC. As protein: CASSLPHADGNYGYTF.